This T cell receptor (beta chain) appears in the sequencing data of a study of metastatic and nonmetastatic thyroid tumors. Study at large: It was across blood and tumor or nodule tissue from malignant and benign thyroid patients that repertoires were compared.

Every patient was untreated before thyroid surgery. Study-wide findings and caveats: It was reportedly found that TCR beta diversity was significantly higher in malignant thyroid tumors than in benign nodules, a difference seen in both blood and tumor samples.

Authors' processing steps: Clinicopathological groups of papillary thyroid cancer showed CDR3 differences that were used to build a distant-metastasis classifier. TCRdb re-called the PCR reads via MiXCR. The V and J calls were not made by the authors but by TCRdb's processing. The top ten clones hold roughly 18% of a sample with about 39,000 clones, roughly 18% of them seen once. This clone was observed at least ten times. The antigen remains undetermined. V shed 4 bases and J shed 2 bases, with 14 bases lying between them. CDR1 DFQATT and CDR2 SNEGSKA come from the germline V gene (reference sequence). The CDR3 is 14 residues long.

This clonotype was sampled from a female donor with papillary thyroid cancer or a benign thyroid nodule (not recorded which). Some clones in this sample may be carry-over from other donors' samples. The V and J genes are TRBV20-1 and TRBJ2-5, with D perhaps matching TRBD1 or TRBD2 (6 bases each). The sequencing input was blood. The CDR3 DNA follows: TGCAGTGCTATCCCGGGGGCGGGTCAAGAGACCCAGTACTTC. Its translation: CSAIPGAGQETQYF.